These 28 T cell receptor beta chains share one sample of origin, sequenced in a study of radiation and T cells in renal cell carcinoma. Time point noted: baseline pretreatment blood. Specified treatment: 15 Gy SBRT to primary tumor, nephrectomy 4 weeks later. Method: immunoSEQ multiplex PCR; TCRdb's copy keeps in-frame clones and lacks some. The top ten hold approximately 20% of the sample, which has approximately 150,000 clones, less than 90% seen once. Source: blood, taken from a patient whose treatment included radiotherapy and nephrectomy. The receptor set was obtained from a woman in her 50s with renal cell carcinoma.

The rearrangement joins TRBV5-5 to TRBJ2-7; TRBD1 matches at 7 bases. Germline V gene sequence: CDR1 SGHKS, CDR2 YYEKEE (reference sequence). The length of the CDR3 is 14 residues. Losses at the gene ends were 0 bases for V and 1 base for J; bases not matched to a gene: 1. CDR3 region: CASSLDRGSYEQYF. As DNA, the CDR3 is TGTGCCAGCAGCTTGGACAGGGGATCCTACGAGCAGTACTTC.

The rearrangement joins TRBV7-2 to TRBJ2-5, with TRBD2 identical over 10 bases. The trim removed 5 bases at V and 2 bases at J, leaving 8 bases unmatched. The germline gives CDR1 SGHTA, CDR2 FQGNSA. CDR3 length equals 16 residues. CDR3 in DNA: TGTGCCAGCAGCCCCCCTAGCGGGGGCCTTCAAGAGACCCAGTACTTC. It translates to CASSPPSGGLQETQYF.

The genes are TRBV6-5 and TRBJ1-2, with a possible D match to TRBD1 (5 bases). V was trimmed by 0 bases and J by 4 bases, leaving 12 bases between them. Germline V gene sequence: CDR1 MNHEY, CDR2 SVGAGI. The CDR3 contains 15 residues. CDR3 sequence (DNA): TGTGCCAGCAGTTACTCTTGGCAGGGTCGCTATGGCTACACCTTC. Translation: CASSYSWQGRYGYTF.

This clone was counted a single time. The gene calls are TRBV5-8 and TRBJ1-1; D uncertain. V lost 1 base to trimming and J lost 1 base, with 8 bases between them. Germline-derived CDR1 and CDR2 are SGHTS and YDEGEE. The CDR3 is 14 residues long. This chain's CDR3 is CASSLQRANTEAFF. The CDR3 DNA sequence: TGTGCCAGCAGCTTGCAGCGCGCGAACACTGAAGCTTTCTTT. The full variable domain, rest sourced from reference TRBV5-8 and TRBJ1-1, is EAGVTQSPTHLIKTRGQQATLRCSPISGHTSVYWYQQALGLGLQFLLWYDEGEERNRGNFPPRFSGRQFPNYSSELNVNALELEDSALYLCASSLQRANTEAFFGQGTRLTVV.

The rearrangement links TRBV6-4 to TRBJ1-2; D not resolved. Deletions cut 3 bases from V and 5 bases from J, with 10 bases between. The CDR3 extends over 13 amino acids. Per the germline V gene, CDR1 is MRHNA and CDR2 is SNTAGT. The CDR3 loop is CASSEWTGYGYTF. CDR3 nucleotide sequence: TGTGCCAGCAGTGAATGGACGGGGTATGGCTACACCTTC.

V usage is TRBV7-9 and J usage is TRBJ2-3; 7 positions match TRBD1. V trimming: 5 bases; J trimming: 4 bases; junction bases outside the gene matches: 12. CDR1 and CDR2 from the germline V gene are SEHNR and FQNEAQ (reference sequence). The CDR3 has 16 residues. The CDR3 region is CASSPTGTAPSDTQYF. In nucleotides, the CDR3 is TGTGCCAGCAGCCCGACAGGGACAGCCCCCTCAGATACGCAGTATTTT.

V gene TRBV10-3 combines with J gene TRBJ1-4; D gene ambiguous. CDR3 length: 15 amino acids. V lost 6 bases, J lost 0 bases, and 11 bases lay in between. Germline loops: CDR1 ENHRY, CDR2 SYGVKD. This CDR3 is CAIRSASSTNEKLFF. The CDR3 DNA reads as TGTGCCATCAGGTCCGCGAGTTCAACTAATGAAAAACTGTTTTTT.

CDR3 sequence (DNA): TGTGCCAGCAGCTTACCGCCGGTACCTGGCTACACCTTC. This encodes CASSLPPVPGYTF. V gene TRBV5-4 combines with J gene TRBJ1-2; D not certain. This CDR3 comprises 13 residues. Between the trimmed V and J ends, which lost 2 bases and 7 bases, there was a span of 12 bases. Germline V gene lookup returns CDR1 SGHNT and CDR2 YYREEE (reference sequence).

The genes are TRBV30 and TRBJ2-7; D ambiguous. V was shortened by 5 bases and J by 0 bases, with 8 bases between the two germline ends. Germline V gene data show CDR1 as GTSNPN and CDR2 as SVGIG (reference sequence). This CDR3 has 12 amino acids. The CDR3 region has the DNA TGTGCCTGGGTCCGCGACTCCTACGAGCAGTACTTC. Protein: CAWVRDSYEQYF.

V gene TRBV7-9 combines with J gene TRBJ1-2, with D perhaps matching TRBD1 (6 bases). Germline values: CDR1 SEHNR, CDR2 FQNEAQ (reference sequence). Deletions cut 7 bases from V and 2 bases from J, with 11 bases between. CDR3 length: 13 amino acids. CDR3 sequence: CASTLTGNYGYTF. The CDR3 DNA reads TGTGCCAGCACACTTACAGGGAACTATGGCTACACCTTC. The entire variable domain, with the rest obtained from reference TRBV7-9 and TRBJ1-2, is as follows: DTGVSQNPRHKITKRGQNVTFRCDPISEHNRLYWYRQTLGQGPEFLTYFQNEAQLEKSRLLSDRFSAERPKGSFSTLEIQRTEQGDSAMYLCASTLTGNYGYTFGSGTRLTVV.

J is TRBJ1-6 and V is TRBV30, with TRBD1 identical over 8 bases. CDR3 size: 13 residues. CDR1 and CDR2 from the germline V gene are GTSNPN and SVGIG (reference sequence). V lost 4 bases to trimming and J lost 10 bases; unmatched junction nucleotides: 6. In DNA form, the CDR3 reads TGTGCCTGGAACCCAGGGGGCAGCTCACCCCTCCACTTT. Encoded protein: CAWNPGGSSPLHF.

Notes on this clone: At one of its ends the junction is not consistent with the germline gene, which may arise from a read error. The CDR3 DNA reads as TGTGCCAGCCGAAGGACAGGGGCTAACATCGGGGAGCTGTTTTTT. Its protein product is CASRRTGANIGELFF. The V and J genes are TRBV6-6 and TRBJ2-2, with TRBD1 matching over 9 bases. The CDR3 has 15 amino acids. CDR1 is MNHNY, CDR2 SVGAGI, per germline (reference sequence).

The rearrangement links TRBV5-1 to TRBJ1-4; no clear D. Trimming took off 1 base at V and 0 bases at J, with 7 bases between the two ends. This CDR3 has 15 amino acids. CDR1 is SGHRS, CDR2 YFSETQ, per germline. The DNA of the CDR3 is TGCGCCAGCAGCTTGCTGGGAGCAACTAATGAAAAACTGTTTTTT. Encoded protein: CASSLLGATNEKLFF.

This chain joins TRBV23-1 and TRBJ2-4; perhaps D is TRBD1 or TRBD2 (5 bases each). TRBV23-1 is an open reading frame whose function is uncertain. The CDR3 is made up of 16 amino acids. The V gene lost 11 bases and the J gene lost 0 bases, with 20 bases spanning the gap. The CDR3 DNA reads TGCGCCCCGATCTTCGAGGGGCCGATAGCCAAAAACATTCAGTACTTC. This codes for CAPIFEGPIAKNIQYF.

The gene calls are TRBV5-1 and TRBJ2-5; the match to TRBD2 covers 14 bases. The V gene's germline CDR1 is SGHRS and CDR2 YFSETQ. The CDR3 sequence is 16 residues long. Trimming removed 4 bases from V and 6 bases from J; junction bases left unmatched: 8. The CDR3 spells CASSGGTSGSRKTQYF. CDR3 in DNA: TGCGCCAGCAGCGGGGGGACTAGCGGGAGTAGAAAGACCCAGTACTTC.

J is TRBJ1-5 and V is TRBV5-4; no clear D. V was clipped by 4 bases and J by 5 bases, with 10 bases between them. Germline V gene sequence: CDR1 SGHNT, CDR2 YYREEE (reference sequence). CDR3 length equals 13 residues. In nucleotides, the CDR3 is TGTGCCAGCAGCCAAGATATATATCAGCCCCAGCATTTT. Protein product: CASSQDIYQPQHF. Looking up the rest from reference TRBV5-4 and TRBJ1-5 gives the full variable domain: ETGVTQSPTHLIKTRGQQVTLRCSSQSGHNTVSWYQQALGQGPQFIFQYYREEENGRGNFPPRFSGLQFPNYSSELNVNALELDDSALYLCASSQDIYQPQHFGDGTRLSIL.

The rearrangement links TRBV9 to TRBJ2-6; D may be TRBD1 (5 bases). The CDR3 is made up of 20 amino acids. Deletions cut 0 bases from V and 0 bases from J, with 19 bases between. Per germline, CDR1 SGDLS and CDR2 YYNGEE. CDR3: CASSVVSGPAAYSGANVLTF. The CDR3 nucleotides read TGTGCCAGCAGCGTAGTATCAGGGCCAGCCGCCTACTCTGGGGCCAACGTCCTGACTTTC.

This clone has more than one count but fewer than ten. This chain uses TRBV7-2 with TRBJ1-1; D is ambiguous. The germline gives CDR1 SGHTA, CDR2 FQGNSA. V was shortened by 4 bases and J by 10 bases, with 13 bases between the two germline ends. The CDR3 contains 12 residues. For the CDR3, the DNA is TGTGCCAGCAGCTGGGGTCGCGAGGGAGCTTTCTTT. This codes for CASSWGREGAFF.

Note on this clone: The sample contains more than one DNA sequence encoding this CDR3. The V and J genes are TRBV18 and TRBJ1-1; tentative D call: TRBD1 (6 bases). The length of the CDR3 is 14 residues. The germline V and J ends were trimmed by 2 bases and 1 base, with 8 bases remaining between them. The germline gives CDR1 KGHSH, CDR2 LQKENI. CDR3 DNA: TGTGCCAGCTCACCAGGACAGTCGAACACTGAAGCTTTCTTT. Amino acids: CASSPGQSNTEAFF.

This chain joins TRBV7-9 and TRBJ1-6; no firm D call. Germline V gene data show CDR1 as SEHNR and CDR2 as FQNEAQ (reference sequence). V dropped 1 base and J dropped 8 bases, with 12 bases sitting between them. The CDR3 is made up of 15 amino acids. Here the CDR3 reads CASSLELGGDSPLHF. Written as DNA, the CDR3 is TGTGCCAGCAGCTTAGAGTTGGGCGGGGATTCACCCCTCCACTTT.

The chain combines TRBV14 with TRBJ1-4, with unresolved D. The V gene lost 5 bases and the J gene lost 0 bases, with 10 bases spanning the gap. This CDR3 is 15 amino acids long. CDR1 and CDR2 (germline): SGHDN, FVKESK. CDR3 amino acids: CASSSQTATNEKLFF. The CDR3 bases are TGTGCCAGCAGCTCTCAGACTGCAACTAATGAAAAACTGTTTTTT.

This clone was seen just once. This sequence joins TRBV14 and TRBJ1-1; D is perhaps TRBD1 (5 bases). Deletions cut 8 bases from V and 5 bases from J, with 15 bases between. This CDR3 comprises 13 residues. Per the germline V gene, CDR1 is SGHDN and CDR2 is FVKESK. DNA of the CDR3: TGTGCCAGCGGGACTCCAGGGTATACTGAAGCTTTCTTT. It codes for CASGTPGYTEAFF.

This chain uses TRBV27 with TRBJ1-5, with TRBD1 matching 7 bases. Unmatched junction bases numbered 6, after V lost 6 bases and J lost 4 bases. The germline V gene encodes CDR1 MNHEY and CDR2 SMNVEV (reference sequence). This CDR3 has 14 residues. Here the CDR3 DNA reads TGTGCCAGCAGCTCCGGGACAGATAATCAGCCCCAGCATTTT. Protein: CASSSGTDNQPQHF.

V is TRBV4-3 and J is TRBJ1-2; no clear D. The ends were cut back, 0 bases at V and 8 bases at J, with 13 bases in the middle. The CDR3 sequence is 14 residues long. The germline CDR1 and CDR2 sequences are LGHNA and YSLEER. The CDR3 DNA follows: TGCGCCAGCAGCCAAGACTCCGACACAAGGGGCTACACCTTC. Protein sequence: CASSQDSDTRGYTF.

Only one count was recorded for this clone. The rearrangement uses TRBV7-9 and TRBJ1-2; D remains ambiguous. The CDR3 covers 12 residues. Germline V gene lookup returns CDR1 SEHNR and CDR2 FQNEAQ (reference sequence). V was trimmed by 0 bases and J by 7 bases, leaving 6 bases between them. The CDR3 loop reads CASSLAVGGYTF. CDR3 in DNA: TGTGCCAGCAGCTTAGCTGTGGGTGGCTACACCTTC.

V usage is TRBV5-1 and J usage is TRBJ1-1; the D gene is possibly TRBD1 (5 bases). Germline CDR1 SGHRS, CDR2 YFSETQ. V lost 1 base, J lost 5 bases, and 12 bases lay in between. The CDR3 is 14 amino acids. CDR3 region: CASSLSPGMTEAFF. The DNA of the CDR3 is TGCGCCAGCAGCTTGTCACCAGGGATGACTGAAGCTTTCTTT.

This clone was recorded only once. This chain links TRBV29-1 with TRBJ2-7; 9 nucleotides agree with TRBD1. The germline V gene encodes CDR1 SQVTM and CDR2 ANQGSEA. This CDR3 region has 17 residues. Germline trimming cut 3 bases from V and 7 bases from J; bases unmatched to any gene: 19. CDR3 coding DNA: TGCAGCGTTGATGAGGCAGGGACAGGGAACGAGAGGGGGGAGCAGTACTTC. Its protein is CSVDEAGTGNERGEQYF.

The V call is TRBV5-6, the J call TRBJ2-3; 9 nucleotides line up with TRBD2. The trim removed 4 bases at V and 3 bases at J, leaving 3 bases unmatched. Germline V gene lookup returns CDR1 SGHDT and CDR2 YYEEEE. The CDR3 consists of 14 residues. DNA of the CDR3: TGTGCCAGCAGCCCGGGACTAGCAACAGATACGCAGTATTTT. This encodes CASSPGLATDTQYF.